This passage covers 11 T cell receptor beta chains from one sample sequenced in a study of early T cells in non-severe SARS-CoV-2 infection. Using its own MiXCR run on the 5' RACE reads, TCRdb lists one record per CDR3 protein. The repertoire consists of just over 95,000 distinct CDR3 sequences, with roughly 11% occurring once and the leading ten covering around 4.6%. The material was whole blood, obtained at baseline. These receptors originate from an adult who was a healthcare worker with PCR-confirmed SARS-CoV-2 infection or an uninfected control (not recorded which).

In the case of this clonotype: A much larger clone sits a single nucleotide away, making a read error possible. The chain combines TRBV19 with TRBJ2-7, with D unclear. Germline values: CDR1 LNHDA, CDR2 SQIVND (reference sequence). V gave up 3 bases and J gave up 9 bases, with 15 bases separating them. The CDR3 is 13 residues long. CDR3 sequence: CASSILGGHGQYF. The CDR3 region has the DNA TGTGCCAGTAGTATCCTCGGCGGCCACGGGCAGTACTTC.

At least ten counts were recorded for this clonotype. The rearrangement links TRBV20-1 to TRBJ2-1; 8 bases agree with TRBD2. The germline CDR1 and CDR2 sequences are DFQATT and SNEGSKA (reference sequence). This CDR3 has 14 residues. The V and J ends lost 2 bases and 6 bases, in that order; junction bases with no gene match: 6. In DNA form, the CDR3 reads TGCAGTGCTAGATGGTCTAGCGGGCCCAATGAGCAGTTCTTC. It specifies CSARWSSGPNEQFF.

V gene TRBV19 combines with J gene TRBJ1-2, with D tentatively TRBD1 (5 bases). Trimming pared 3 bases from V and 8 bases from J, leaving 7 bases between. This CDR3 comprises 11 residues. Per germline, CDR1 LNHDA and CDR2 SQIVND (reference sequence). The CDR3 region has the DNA TGTGCCAGTAGTATCGGGGACGGCTACACCTTC. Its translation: CASSIGDGYTF. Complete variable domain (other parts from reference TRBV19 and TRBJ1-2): DGGITQSPKYLFRKEGQNVTLSCEQNLNHDAMYWYRQDPGQGLRLIYYSQIVNDFQKGDIAEGYSVSREKKESFPLTVTSAQKNPTAFYLCASSIGDGYTFGSGTRLTVV.

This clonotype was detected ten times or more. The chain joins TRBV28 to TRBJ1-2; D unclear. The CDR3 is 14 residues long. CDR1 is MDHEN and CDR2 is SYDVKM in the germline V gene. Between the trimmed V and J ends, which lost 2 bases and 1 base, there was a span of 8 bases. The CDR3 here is CASSLGEINYGYTF. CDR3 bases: TGTGCCAGCAGTTTAGGGGAAATTAACTATGGCTACACCTTC.

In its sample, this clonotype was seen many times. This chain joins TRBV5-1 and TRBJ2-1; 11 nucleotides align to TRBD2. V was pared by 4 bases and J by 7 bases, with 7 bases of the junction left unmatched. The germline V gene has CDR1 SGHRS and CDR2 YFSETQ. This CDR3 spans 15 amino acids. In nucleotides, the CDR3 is TGCGCCAGCAGCGCAACTAGCGGGAGTTGGAATGAGCAGTTCTTC. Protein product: CASSATSGSWNEQFF.

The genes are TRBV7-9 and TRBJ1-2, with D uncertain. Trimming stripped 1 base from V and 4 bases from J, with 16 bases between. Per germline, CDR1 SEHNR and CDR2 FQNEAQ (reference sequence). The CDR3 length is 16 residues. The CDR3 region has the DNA TGTGCCAGCAGCTTAGTGGAAGGATCAGAATTCTATGGCTACACCTTC. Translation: CASSLVEGSEFYGYTF.

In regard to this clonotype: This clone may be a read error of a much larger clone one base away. The CDR3 coding sequence is TGTGCCAGCAGTTTAAGGGACAGAAATTCACCCCTCCACTTT. Translation: CASSLRDRNSPLHF. This chain uses TRBV27 with TRBJ1-6, with 7 bases identical to TRBD1. The CDR3 contains 14 residues. The V gene end was trimmed by 2 bases and the J gene end by 7 bases; junction bases not matched to a gene: 2. Per the germline V gene, CDR1 is MNHEY and CDR2 is SMNVEV (reference sequence).

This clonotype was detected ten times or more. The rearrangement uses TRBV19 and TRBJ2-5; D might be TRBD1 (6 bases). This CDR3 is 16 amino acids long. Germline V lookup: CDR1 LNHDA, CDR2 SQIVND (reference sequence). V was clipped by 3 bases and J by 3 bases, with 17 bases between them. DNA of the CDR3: TGTGCCAGTAGTATCCCAGGAATGTCAGGGGAAGAGACCCAGTACTTC. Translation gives CASSIPGMSGEETQYF. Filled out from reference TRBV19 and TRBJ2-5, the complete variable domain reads DGGITQSPKYLFRKEGQNVTLSCEQNLNHDAMYWYRQDPGQGLRLIYYSQIVNDFQKGDIAEGYSVSREKKESFPLTVTSAQKNPTAFYLCASSIPGMSGEETQYFGPGTRLLVL.

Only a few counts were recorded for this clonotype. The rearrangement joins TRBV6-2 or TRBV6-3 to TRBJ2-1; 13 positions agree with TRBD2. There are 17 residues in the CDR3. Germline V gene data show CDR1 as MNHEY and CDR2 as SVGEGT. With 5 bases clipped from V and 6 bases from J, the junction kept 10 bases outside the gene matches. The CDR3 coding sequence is TGTGCCAGCAGTACCTACCGGACTAGCGGGAGAGGCAATGAGCAGTTCTTC. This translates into CASSTYRTSGRGNEQFF.

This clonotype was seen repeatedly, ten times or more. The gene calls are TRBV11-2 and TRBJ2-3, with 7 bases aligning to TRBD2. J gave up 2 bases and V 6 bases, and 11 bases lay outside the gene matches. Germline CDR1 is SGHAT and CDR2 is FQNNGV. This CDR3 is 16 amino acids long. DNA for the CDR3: TGTGCCAGCAGTGGGGAGGGAGGAGGGGTCACAGATACGCAGTATTTT. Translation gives CASSGEGGGVTDTQYF.

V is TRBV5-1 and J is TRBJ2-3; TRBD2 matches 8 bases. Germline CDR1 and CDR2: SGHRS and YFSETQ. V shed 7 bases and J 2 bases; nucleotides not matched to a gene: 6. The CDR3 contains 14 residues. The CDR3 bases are TGCGCCAGCGGGACGGGAGGGAACACAGATACGCAGTATTTT. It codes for CASGTGGNTDTQYF.